The TCR beta chain under discussion was sequenced for a study of T cell changes during pregnancy in multiple sclerosis. Assay: immunoSEQ multiplex PCR; the TCRdb copy retains only in-frame clones and omits some. This repertoire shows 95,000 to 150,000 clones, about 94% found once; its top ten account for 6% to 7%. The sample was peripheral blood, taken before pregnancy. This receptor was taken from a female donor with multiple sclerosis, enrolled in a pregnancy study.

The CDR3 loop reads CASSFRDRQPLNEQFF. As DNA, the CDR3 is TGTGCCAGCAGCTTCCGGGACAGGCAACCCCTCAATGAGCAGTTCTTC. The gene calls are TRBV5-5 and TRBJ2-1, with 8 nucleotides matching TRBD1. The V gene's germline CDR1 is SGHKS and CDR2 YYEKEE (reference sequence). The ends lost 2 bases at V and 6 bases at J; junction bases unmatched: 10. CDR3 length: 16 residues. Looking up the rest from reference TRBV5-5 and TRBJ2-1 gives the full variable domain: DAGVTQSPTHLIKTRGQQVTLRCSPISGHKSVSWYQQVLGQGPQFIFQYYEKEERGRGNFPDRFSARQFPNYSSELNVNALLLGDSALYLCASSFRDRQPLNEQFFGPGTRLTVL.